The next 21 T cell receptor beta chains were all read from a single sample in a study of spatial heterogeneity in lung cancer. In TCRdb, the 5' RACE reads were re-called with MiXCR into one record per CDR3 protein. This table holds about 52,000 distinct CDR3 sequences, around 7% found once. Time point: blood at routine non-recurrence follow-up after resection. Without sorting, whole RNA was sequenced from tumor, nontumor lung or frozen PBMC. The material was PBMCs, obtained at follow-up. Every receptor here comes from a female donor with early-stage non-small cell lung cancer.

This clonotype was recorded at least ten times. V gene TRBV6-6 combines with J gene TRBJ2-7; 12 bases line up with TRBD1. Trimming at V came to 4 bases and at J to 4 bases, leaving 8 bases not matched to a gene. Germline loops: CDR1 MNHNY, CDR2 SVGAGI (reference sequence). The CDR3 totals 16 residues. DNA for the CDR3: TGTGCCAGCAGTTCCCGGGACAGGGGGCTTCGGTACGAGCAGTACTTC. The encoded protein is CASSSRDRGLRYEQYF.

This clonotype was seen at least ten times. This sequence joins TRBV7-7 and TRBJ2-5; 10 positions agree with TRBD1. CDR3 length: 16 residues. V was pared by 2 bases and J by 3 bases, with 6 bases of the junction left unmatched. Germline loops: CDR1 SSHAT, CDR2 FNYEAQ (reference sequence). The CDR3 reads CASSLSTGTGEETQYF. CDR3 sequence (DNA): TGTGCCAGCAGCTTATCCACCGGGACAGGGGAAGAGACCCAGTACTTC.

This clonotype occurred a few times. The chain couples TRBV27 to TRBJ1-2, with TRBD1 matching over 8 bases. CDR1 is MNHEY, CDR2 SMNVEV, per germline (reference sequence). J gave up 8 bases and V 3 bases, and 14 bases lay outside the gene matches. The CDR3 is 16 amino acids. The CDR3 DNA is TGTGCCAGCAGTTTTAATACCGGGACAGGTGTTGTAGGCTACACCTTC. Translating gives CASSFNTGTGVVGYTF.

This clonotype was picked up many times. The chain couples TRBV6-5 to TRBJ1-1; possible D gene TRBD1, 5 bases. V lost 5 bases, J lost 4 bases, and 8 bases lay in between. This CDR3 is 12 amino acids long. Germline CDR1 reads MNHEY; CDR2 reads SVGAGI. CDR3 residues: CASSGGATEAFF. CDR3 in DNA: TGTGCCAGCAGTGGGGGTGCCACTGAAGCTTTCTTT.

This clonotype was recorded many times. An end of the junction does not agree with germline; a read error may underlie this. This chain connects TRBV7-7 to TRBJ2-5; TRBD1 is a possible D gene (6 bases). Germline-derived CDR1 and CDR2 are SSHAT and FNYEAQ (reference sequence). The CDR3 is 14 residues long. The CDR3 reads CASSPRTAGETQYF. The CDR3 bases are TGTGCTAGCAGCCCCAGGACAGCTGGAGAGACCCAGTACTTC.

At least ten counts were recorded for this clonotype. The chain links TRBV5-1 to TRBJ2-1; D unresolved. Germline CDR1 and CDR2: SGHRS and YFSETQ. The length of the CDR3 is 11 residues. V lost 4 bases and J 7 bases, leaving 6 bases between the germline ends. Here the CDR3 reads CASSRTNEQFF. The CDR3 DNA is TGCGCCAGCAGCCGTACTAATGAGCAGTTCTTC. Full variable domain (missing parts from reference TRBV5-1 and TRBJ2-1): KAGVTQTPRYLIKTRGQQVTLSCSPISGHRSVSWYQQTPGQGLQFLFEYFSETQRNKGNFPGRFSGRQFSNSRSEMNVSTLELGDSALYLCASSRTNEQFFGPGTRLTVL.

This clonotype was recorded at least ten times. This chain joins TRBV5-4 and TRBJ2-5; a weak D match, TRBD2 (6 bases). The V gene's germline CDR1 is SGHNT and CDR2 YYREEE (reference sequence). The CDR3 loop spans 17 amino acids. V was clipped by 0 bases and J by 0 bases, with 15 bases between them. This CDR3 reads CASSLADHGLHQETQYF. CDR3 sequence (DNA): TGTGCCAGCAGCTTGGCCGATCACGGACTACACCAAGAGACCCAGTACTTC.

This clonotype was observed at least ten times. The gene calls are TRBV5-6 and TRBJ1-4, with a weak D call TRBD1 (5 bases). Trimming shortened V by 4 bases and J by 8 bases, and 18 bases separated the two germline ends. The V gene's germline CDR1 is SGHDT and CDR2 YYEEEE. This CDR3 is 15 amino acids long. Here the CDR3 DNA reads TGTGCCAGCAGCCGTAGGCTACAGGTTTTCGAAAAACTGTTTTTT. Translated: CASSRRLQVFEKLFF.

At least ten counts were recorded for this clonotype. This rearrangement joins TRBV10-3 to TRBJ2-5; no reliable D call. CDR3 length: 14 residues. Germline V CDR1 and CDR2: ENHRY, SYGVKD. The ends were cut back, 2 bases at V and 5 bases at J, with 12 bases in the middle. The CDR3 nucleotides are TGTGCCATCAGTGAGCCACCCCAAGTTGAGACCCAGTACTTC. Translating it yields CAISEPPQVETQYF.

The chain employs TRBV20-1 and TRBJ2-3; the match to TRBD2 covers 12 bases. The germline CDR1 and CDR2 sequences are DFQATT and SNEGSKA (reference sequence). Unmatched junction bases numbered 6, after V lost 6 bases and J lost 2 bases. There are 15 residues in the CDR3. In nucleotides, the CDR3 is TGCAGTGCAACCGGACTAGCGGGGCCCACAGATACGCAGTATTTT. Amino acids: CSATGLAGPTDTQYF.

V gene TRBV29-1 combines with J gene TRBJ1-1; no definite D call. This CDR3 comprises 13 residues. Germline V CDR1 and CDR2: SQVTM, ANQGSEA. V shed 5 bases and J shed 0 bases, with 10 bases lying between them. CDR3 DNA: TGCAGCGTTTCGATTGCCATGAACACTGAAGCTTTCTTT. Protein product: CSVSIAMNTEAFF. The variable domain in full, completed from reference TRBV29-1 and TRBJ1-1, reads SAVISQKPSRDICQRGTSLTIQCQVDSQVTMMFWYRQQPGQSLTLIATANQGSEATYESGFVIDKFPISRPNLTFSTLTVSNMSPEDSSIYLCSVSIAMNTEAFFGQGTRLTVV.

The sample holds many counts of this clonotype. The chain combines TRBV27 with TRBJ2-2, with D unresolved. The germline V gene encodes CDR1 MNHEY and CDR2 SMNVEV (reference sequence). The germline V and J ends were trimmed by 3 bases and 3 bases, with 14 bases remaining between them. CDR3 length: 16 amino acids. CDR3 loop: CASSFGSPVYTGELFF. DNA of the CDR3: TGTGCCAGCAGTTTCGGCAGCCCGGTTTACACCGGGGAGCTGTTTTTT.

This clonotype was counted between two and nine times. J is TRBJ1-6 and V is TRBV5-1; TRBD1 is a possible D gene (6 bases). Per the germline V gene, CDR1 is SGHRS and CDR2 is YFSETQ. The CDR3 consists of 15 residues. The germline V and J ends were trimmed by 0 bases and 10 bases, with 14 bases remaining between them. Here the CDR3 reads CASSLDGGQGSPLHF. As DNA, the CDR3 is TGCGCCAGCAGCTTGGATGGCGGTCAGGGGTCACCCCTCCACTTT.

This rearrangement joins TRBV5-6 to TRBJ1-6; weak D call: TRBD1 (5 bases). CDR1 is SGHDT and CDR2 is YYEEEE in the germline V gene. V gave up 4 bases and J gave up 5 bases, with 13 bases separating them. The CDR3 loop spans 15 amino acids. CDR3 residues: CASSLRQTDNSPLHF. DNA of the CDR3: TGTGCCAGCAGCCTGCGACAGACAGATAATTCACCCCTCCACTTT.

The chain combines TRBV6-5 with TRBJ1-1, with D tentatively TRBD1 (5 bases). Trimming stripped 5 bases from V and 1 base from J, with 20 bases between. The CDR3 totals 17 residues. Germline values: CDR1 MNHEY, CDR2 SVGAGI. The CDR3 DNA reads as TGTGCCAGCAGTCGTCGTGGGGGAAATGGAGCGAACACTGAAGCTTTCTTT. Residues: CASSRRGGNGANTEAFF.

The rearrangement links TRBV18 to TRBJ1-5; D might be TRBD1 (6 bases). The V and J ends lost 4 bases and 7 bases respectively, with 20 bases between them. In germline, CDR1 is KGHSH, CDR2 LQKENI. The CDR3 consists of 16 residues. Here the CDR3 reads CASSLMGGADGQPQHF. The CDR3 region has the DNA TGTGCCAGCTCACTCATGGGGGGCGCAGATGGACAGCCCCAGCATTTT.

The chain uses TRBV27 and TRBJ1-2; 9 bases are a match to TRBD1. The V and J ends lost 6 bases and 7 bases, in that order; junction bases with no gene match: 6. The CDR3 is 13 amino acids. Germline V lookup: CDR1 MNHEY, CDR2 SMNVEV (reference sequence). The CDR3 DNA reads TGTGCCAGCAGAGGGACAGGGACTCGTGGCTACACCTTC. Its translation: CASRGTGTRGYTF.

This chain joins TRBV7-9 and TRBJ2-5, with TRBD2 as a possible D gene (6 bases). Germline lookup yields CDR1 SEHNR and CDR2 FQNEAQ (reference sequence). V was shortened by 7 bases and J by 4 bases, with 19 bases between the two germline ends. The CDR3 loop spans 15 amino acids. CDR3 in DNA: TGTGCCAGCACCAGGGCGGCGGGATTGGGAGAGACCCAGTACTTC. It specifies CASTRAAGLGETQYF.

The chain employs TRBV6-5 and TRBJ1-6, with 7 bases matching TRBD1. CDR1 MNHEY and CDR2 SVGAGI come from the germline V gene. This CDR3 region has 17 residues. Trimming at V came to 2 bases and at J to 13 bases, leaving 17 bases not matched to a gene. The CDR3 DNA sequence: TGTGCCAGCAGTTACGATAGTACCGGGACAGCTGGCTTCCCCCTCCACTTT. This sequence encodes CASSYDSTGTAGFPLHF.

The sample holds many counts of this clonotype. The chain joins TRBV19 to TRBJ2-1; 7 bases match TRBD2. The V and J ends lost 3 bases and 10 bases, in that order; junction bases with no gene match: 0. CDR3 length: 11 residues. The germline CDR1 and CDR2 sequences are LNHDA and SQIVND (reference sequence). CDR3 sequence reads: CASSIGGEQFF. DNA for the CDR3: TGTGCCAGTAGTATCGGGGGGGAGCAGTTCTTC.

Only a few counts were recorded for this clonotype. The chain is built from TRBV30 and TRBJ1-3; 9 bases line up with TRBD1. The V gene end was trimmed by 5 bases and the J gene end by 0 bases; junction bases not matched to a gene: 14. The CDR3 sequence is 18 residues long. Germline-derived CDR1 and CDR2 are GTSNPN and SVGIG (reference sequence). CDR3 DNA sequence: TGTGCCTGGGACGGGACAGGGTCCTATACGATCTCTGGAAACACCATATATTTT. Amino acids: CAWDGTGSYTISGNTIYF.